This T cell receptor beta chain was sequenced during a study of T cell repertoires in cytomegalovirus infection. Study-wide points: Pooled public TCR beta family frequency picked out CMV carriers with the relevant HLA.

MiXCR, run by TCRdb on the reads, gives a single entry per CDR3 protein. This table holds 680,000 or so distinct CDR3 sequences, roughly 36% found once. Of note for this clonotype: Its antigen is undetermined.

The CDR3 has 13 amino acids. Trimming took 2 bases from V and 6 from J, leaving 11 bases between them. Per the germline V gene, CDR1 is SGHTA and CDR2 is FQGNSA. The starting material was cultured PBMCs, obtained from culture after CMV antigen stimulation. The chain couples TRBV7-2 to TRBJ2-7, with TRBD1 as a possible D gene (7 bases). The source of this sequence is a human donor in good health (CMV status not recorded). Some clones in this sample may be carry-over from other donors' samples. CDR3 sequence (DNA): TGTGCCAGCAGCTTACAGGGGGGAGGCGAGCAGTACTTC. It is translated as CASSLQGGGEQYF.